The next 27 T cell receptor beta chains were all read from a single sample in a study of CD8 T cells in ankylosing spondylitis. Study-wide points: Ankylosing spondylitis blood seemed to carry a telltale TCR beta motif made of roughly eight highly homologous variants.

MiXCR was run by TCRdb on the 5' RACE reads, yielding one entry per CDR3 protein. Of around 91,000 distinct CDR3 sequences listed, about 8.3% are singletons. These TCRs are of unknown antigen specificity. The sample taken for sequencing was blood, either unsorted or a sorted T cell fraction (not recorded which). The receptors were gathered from a male donor with ankylosing spondylitis.

The V and J genes are TRBV19 and TRBJ1-1; 9 bases line up with TRBD1. Germline CDR1 and CDR2: LNHDA and SQIVND (reference sequence). The junction had 2 bases not matched to a gene; V was cut back by 5 bases and J by 1 base. The CDR3 extends over 14 amino acids. CDR3 residues: CASSAGQGNTEAFF. DNA of the CDR3: TGTGCCAGTAGTGCGGGACAGGGGAACACTGAAGCTTTCTTT.

This clonotype has a handful of counts. V and J are TRBV27 and TRBJ2-3, with TRBD2 as a possible D gene (5 bases). Germline CDR1 is MNHEY and CDR2 is SMNVEV (reference sequence). V was trimmed by 1 base and J by 1 base, leaving 9 bases between them. This CDR3 is built from 15 residues. CDR3 amino acids: CASSLWRAGTDTQYF. In DNA form, the CDR3 reads TGTGCCAGCAGTTTATGGAGAGCGGGCACAGATACGCAGTATTTT.

Turning to this clonotype: This may be a read error: a much more frequent sequence differs by one nucleotide. The V and J genes are TRBV27 and TRBJ2-7; 8 bases fit TRBD2. CDR3 length equals 17 residues. Germline V gives CDR1 MNHEY, CDR2 SMNVEV (reference sequence). Here the CDR3 reads CASTETKGLDSSYEQSV. CDR3 nucleotide sequence: TGTGCCAGCACCGAAACAAAGGGACTAGATAGCTCCTACGAGCAGTCCGTC.

This clonotype came up a few times. This rearrangement joins TRBV4-1 to TRBJ2-1, with 11 bases fitting TRBD2. The CDR3 totals 17 residues. J lost 4 bases, V lost 3 bases, and 8 bases had no gene match. CDR1 MGHRA and CDR2 YSYEKL come from the germline V gene. CDR3 in amino acids: CASSHPIAGGGYNEQFF. Written as DNA, the CDR3 is TGCGCCAGCAGCCACCCAATAGCGGGAGGGGGATACAATGAGCAGTTCTTC.

This clonotype was picked up many times. The chain recombines TRBV5-1 with TRBJ2-7; D is undetermined. This CDR3 has 15 amino acids. Germline V lookup: CDR1 SGHRS, CDR2 YFSETQ. V lost 0 bases to trimming and J lost 0 bases, with 10 bases between them. The CDR3: CASSLASGSSYEQYF. In nucleotides, the CDR3 is TGCGCCAGCAGCTTGGCCTCCGGGTCCTCCTACGAGCAGTACTTC.

This clonotype was observed once. The CDR3 loop is CASSQGYGDLSTDTQYF. CDR3 nucleotide sequence: TGCGCCAGCAGCCAAGGATACGGCGACCTTAGCACAGATACGCAGTATTTT. V and J are TRBV4-1 and TRBJ2-3; D not certain. CDR1 MGHRA and CDR2 YSYEKL come from the germline V gene. Trimming removed 1 base from V and 0 bases from J, with 14 bases in between. This CDR3 has 17 residues.

There are a few counts of this clonotype. This CDR3 is CASTPREAGELFF. The CDR3 DNA is TGTGCCAGCACTCCCCGAGAGGCCGGGGAGCTGTTTTTT. The J gene is TRBJ2-2, the V gene TRBV7-8; no firm D call. This CDR3 comprises 13 residues. V was trimmed by 7 bases and J by 6 bases, leaving 12 bases between them. Germline CDR1 and CDR2: SGHVS and FQNEAQ.

The chain joins TRBV19 to TRBJ2-5, with 7 positions matching TRBD2. This CDR3 has 15 residues. Germline CDR1 LNHDA, CDR2 SQIVND (reference sequence). The J segment lost 3 bases and the V segment lost 5 bases, leaving 9 bases of the junction unmatched. The CDR3 DNA follows: TGTGCCAGTAGTGGGAAGGCTAGCGGTAAAGAGACCCAGTACTTC. As protein: CASSGKASGKETQYF.

In this sample, this clonotype is medium-sized (0.01 to 0.1%). V and J are TRBV6-1 and TRBJ1-2; 7 bases are shared with TRBD1. The CDR3 sequence is 14 residues long. V trimming: 5 bases; J trimming: 4 bases; junction bases outside the gene matches: 7. Germline V lookup: CDR1 MNHNS, CDR2 SASEGT. CDR3 in amino acids: CASSPTGTVYGYTF. CDR3 nucleotide sequence: TGTGCCAGCAGTCCGACCGGGACAGTCTATGGCTACACCTTC.

This chain links TRBV11-1 with TRBJ2-5; the match to TRBD2 covers 12 bases. In germline, CDR1 is SGHAT, CDR2 FQDESV (reference sequence). With V trimmed by 5 bases and J by 2 bases, 12 bases remained unmatched. CDR3 size: 18 residues. CDR3 loop: CASSPGETSGSLQETQYF. DNA of the CDR3: TGTGCCAGCAGCCCGGGGGAGACTAGCGGGAGTCTACAAGAGACCCAGTACTTC.

A few counts support this clonotype. The chain uses TRBV2 and TRBJ1-1; tentatively, D is TRBD1 (6 bases). The CDR3 length is 13 residues. Germline values: CDR1 SNHLY, CDR2 FYNNEI. The V end was cut by 7 bases, the J end by 0 bases, with 9 bases between. CDR3 DNA sequence: TGTGCCAGCATACACAGGGTGAACACTGAAGCTTTCTTT. Residues: CASIHRVNTEAFF.

The chain joins TRBV20-1 to TRBJ2-7; the D is unclear. The CDR3 is 13 amino acids. Deletions cut 3 bases from V and 3 bases from J, with 12 bases between. Germline-derived CDR1 and CDR2 are DFQATT and SNEGSKA (reference sequence). CDR3 residues: CSARSSRLYEQYF. CDR3 sequence (DNA): TGCAGTGCTAGGTCGTCTAGGCTCTACGAGCAGTACTTC.

There are many counts of this clonotype. The chain combines TRBV7-9 with TRBJ1-5; D might be TRBD1 (5 bases). V was cut by 1 base and J by 7 bases, with 14 bases left in between. The germline V gene encodes CDR1 SEHNR and CDR2 FQNEAQ (reference sequence). This CDR3 is 15 amino acids long. The CDR3 DNA sequence: TGTGCCAGCAGCTTAGGTACCAGGGCTTGGCAGCCCCAGCATTTT. The encoded protein is CASSLGTRAWQPQHF.

This clonotype was picked up a small number of times. CDR3 DNA: TGCAGTGCTAGAGATCCTAGCGGCCGTGAGCAGTTCTTC. The encoded protein is CSARDPSGREQFF. This chain links TRBV20-1 with TRBJ2-1; TRBD2 aligns across 7 bases. This CDR3 contains 13 residues. Germline CDR1 DFQATT, CDR2 SNEGSKA (reference sequence). Trimming cost V 0 bases and J 9 bases; bases outside gene matches: 5.

The chain carries TRBV18 and TRBJ2-1; TRBD2 matches at 8 bases. CDR1 is KGHSH, CDR2 LQKENI, per germline. The CDR3 consists of 17 residues. The V segment lost 5 bases and the J segment 1 base; nucleotides outside the gene matches: 10. Here the CDR3 DNA reads TGTGCCAGCTCAGTAACCCGCGGGAGGCCTTCCTACAATGAGCAGTTCTTC. It translates to CASSVTRGRPSYNEQFF. The full variable domain, in which reference TRBV18 and TRBJ2-1 provide the parts outside the CDR3, is NAGVMQNPRHLVRRRGQEARLRCSPMKGHSHVYWYRQLPEEGLKFMVYLQKENIIDESGMPKERFSAEFPKEGPSILRIQQVVRGDSAAYFCASSVTRGRPSYNEQFFGPGTRLTVL.

This clonotype appeared a few times. The chain is built from TRBV7-6 and TRBJ2-3; no reliable D call. Germline CDR1 reads SGHVS; CDR2 reads FNYEAQ. V lost 5 bases, J lost 0 bases, and 6 bases lay in between. The CDR3 totals 13 residues. The CDR3 reads CASSPSSTDTQYF. The CDR3, as DNA: TGTGCCAGCAGCCCTAGTAGCACAGATACGCAGTATTTT.

The genes are TRBV4-1 and TRBJ2-5; D uncertain. Germline V lookup: CDR1 MGHRA, CDR2 YSYEKL. The V end lost 0 bases, the J end lost 1 base, and 9 bases lay between the germline ends. This CDR3 region has 15 residues. As DNA, the CDR3 is TGCGCCAGCAGCCAAGATACCAGGTCCCAAGAGACCCAGTACTTC. It yields the protein CASSQDTRSQETQYF.

This clonotype turned up a few times. The V call is TRBV28, the J call TRBJ1-6, with 7 positions matching TRBD1. Trimming cost V 6 bases and J 6 bases; bases outside gene matches: 17. This CDR3 is built from 18 residues. The germline CDR1 and CDR2 sequences are MDHEN and SYDVKM. The CDR3 DNA reads TGTGCCAGCAGATTAACCGGGACAGAGGTTTTTGGTAATTCACCCCTCCACTTT. Protein sequence: CASRLTGTEVFGNSPLHF.

This clonotype was found many times. The genes are TRBV11-2 and TRBJ2-1; the D gene is possibly TRBD2 (5 bases). Trimming took off 0 bases at V and 4 bases at J, with 16 bases between the two ends. Germline lookup yields CDR1 SGHAT and CDR2 FQNNGV. CDR3 length equals 17 residues. Here the CDR3 DNA reads TGTGCCAGCAGCTTAGAGGCCGGGGTTAACCTATACAATGAGCAGTTCTTC. This gives the protein CASSLEAGVNLYNEQFF.

This clonotype was recorded at least ten times. The rearrangement uses TRBV7-9 and TRBJ1-5; D is uncertain. Germline loops: CDR1 SEHNR, CDR2 FQNEAQ (reference sequence). V dropped 1 base and J dropped 6 bases, with 7 bases sitting between them. The CDR3 is made up of 13 amino acids. The CDR3 protein is CASSLGEGQPQHF. The CDR3 DNA follows: TGTGCCAGCAGCTTAGGTGAGGGTCAGCCCCAGCATTTT.

The gene calls are TRBV27 and TRBJ2-1, with D perhaps being TRBD1 or TRBD2 (5 bases each). The CDR3 consists of 21 residues. The V gene lost 6 bases and the J gene lost 0 bases, with 30 bases spanning the gap. Germline CDR1 and CDR2: MNHEY and SMNVEV (reference sequence). CDR3 region: CASRPLGPRQGAESSYNEQFF. The CDR3 DNA reads as TGTGCCAGCAGGCCACTAGGGCCGCGACAAGGGGCCGAGAGCTCCTACAATGAGCAGTTCTTC.

This clonotype was seen a few times. The V and J genes are TRBV27 and TRBJ2-7, with a tentative D call TRBD1 (5 bases). Trimming took 2 bases from V and 0 from J, leaving 14 bases between them. The CDR3 covers 16 residues. CDR1 and CDR2 from the germline V gene are MNHEY and SMNVEV (reference sequence). The CDR3 reads CASSLSRAELSYEQYF. The CDR3 coding sequence is TGTGCCAGCAGTTTAAGCAGGGCCGAACTCTCCTACGAGCAGTACTTC.

This sequence joins TRBV6-1 and TRBJ2-5; 11 bases are a match to TRBD2. The CDR3 is 16 amino acids. Germline CDR1 is MNHNS and CDR2 is SASEGT. Trimming cost V 6 bases and J 1 base; bases outside gene matches: 7. CDR3 loop: CASSSGTSGSQETQYF. The CDR3 region has the DNA TGTGCCAGCAGCTCCGGGACTAGCGGTTCCCAAGAGACCCAGTACTTC.

The chain carries TRBV4-1 and TRBJ1-2; D gene ambiguous. Germline lookup yields CDR1 MGHRA and CDR2 YSYEKL. The CDR3 totals 15 residues. V shed 0 bases and J shed 5 bases, with 13 bases lying between them. The CDR3, as DNA: TGCGCCAGCAGCCAAGATACTCTTGGGTGGTATGGCTACACCTTC. Amino acids: CASSQDTLGWYGYTF.

This clonotype has ten or more counts. V usage is TRBV13 and J usage is TRBJ2-2; 9 positions match TRBD1. Per germline, CDR1 PRHDT and CDR2 FYEKMQ (reference sequence). CDR3 size: 16 residues. V lost 4 bases and J lost 6; bases outside the gene matches: 9. The CDR3 DNA reads TGTGCCAGCAGCTCTTCAACAGGGGGCTCGGCCGGGGAGCTGTTTTTT. This encodes CASSSSTGGSAGELFF.

This clonotype was observed many times. The chain joins TRBV27 to TRBJ2-7; TRBD2 matches at 7 bases. The junction had 6 bases not matched to a gene; V was cut back by 0 bases and J by 1 base. The germline gives CDR1 MNHEY, CDR2 SMNVEV (reference sequence). This CDR3 contains 16 residues. Here the CDR3 reads CASSLSAGVISYEQYF. DNA for the CDR3: TGTGCCAGCAGTTTATCTGCGGGAGTGATATCCTACGAGCAGTACTTC.

This clonotype was detected ten times or more. The chain is built from TRBV20-1 and TRBJ2-3; 7 bases map to TRBD1. The junction had 5 bases not matched to a gene; V was cut back by 5 bases and J by 3 bases. The CDR3 totals 13 residues. CDR1 is DFQATT, CDR2 SNEGSKA, per germline (reference sequence). This chain's CDR3 is CSADGQETDTQYF. For the CDR3, the DNA is TGCAGTGCTGATGGACAGGAGACAGATACGCAGTATTTT.